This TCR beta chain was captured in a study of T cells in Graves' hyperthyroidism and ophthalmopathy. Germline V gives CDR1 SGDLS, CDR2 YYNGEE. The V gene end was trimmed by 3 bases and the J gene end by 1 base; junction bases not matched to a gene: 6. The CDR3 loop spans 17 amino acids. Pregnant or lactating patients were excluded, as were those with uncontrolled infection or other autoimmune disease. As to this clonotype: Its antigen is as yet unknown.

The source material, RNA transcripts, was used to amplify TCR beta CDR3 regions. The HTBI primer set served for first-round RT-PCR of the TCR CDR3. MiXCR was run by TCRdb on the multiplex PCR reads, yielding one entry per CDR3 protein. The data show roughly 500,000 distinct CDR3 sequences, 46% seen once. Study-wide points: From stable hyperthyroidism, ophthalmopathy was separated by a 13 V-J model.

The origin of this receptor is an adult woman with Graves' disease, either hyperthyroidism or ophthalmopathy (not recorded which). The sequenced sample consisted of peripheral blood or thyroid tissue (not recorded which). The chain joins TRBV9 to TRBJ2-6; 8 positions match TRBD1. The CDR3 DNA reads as TGTGCCAGCAGCGCGGACAGGGAATGGTCTGGGGCCAACGTCCTGACTTTC. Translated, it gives CASSADREWSGANVLTF.